This TCR beta chain was identified during a study of Graves' ophthalmopathy and Graves' hyperthyroidism. Study-wide results and caveats: Most thyroid clonotypes expanded beyond 0.001 frequency were also found in blood.

Patients were diagnosed from clinical symptoms, serum thyroxine, TRAb, thyroid ultrasound and orbital computed tomography. The CDR3 has 16 amino acids. Trimming removed 7 bases from V and 3 bases from J; junction bases left unmatched: 8. Germline V lookup: CDR1 SGHAT, CDR2 FQNNGV. Only a few counts were recorded for this clonotype. Its antigen is still unknown. Using RNA transcripts, the TCR beta CDR3 regions were amplified. Scientists carried out first-round RT-PCR using HTBI primers and then a second-round multiplex PCR. TCRdb ran MiXCR on the multiplex PCR reads and lists one entry per CDR3 protein. This repertoire shows almost 750,000 distinct CDR3 sequences, roughly 41% found once; its top ten account for 44%.

The chain carries TRBV11-2 and TRBJ2-7; 14 bases fit TRBD2. The source of this sequence is an adult man with Graves' ophthalmopathy. The sample was peripheral blood. DNA of the CDR3: TGTGCCAGCACCAAGACCGGGACTAGCGGGAGCTACGAGCAGTACTTC. Translation: CASTKTGTSGSYEQYF.